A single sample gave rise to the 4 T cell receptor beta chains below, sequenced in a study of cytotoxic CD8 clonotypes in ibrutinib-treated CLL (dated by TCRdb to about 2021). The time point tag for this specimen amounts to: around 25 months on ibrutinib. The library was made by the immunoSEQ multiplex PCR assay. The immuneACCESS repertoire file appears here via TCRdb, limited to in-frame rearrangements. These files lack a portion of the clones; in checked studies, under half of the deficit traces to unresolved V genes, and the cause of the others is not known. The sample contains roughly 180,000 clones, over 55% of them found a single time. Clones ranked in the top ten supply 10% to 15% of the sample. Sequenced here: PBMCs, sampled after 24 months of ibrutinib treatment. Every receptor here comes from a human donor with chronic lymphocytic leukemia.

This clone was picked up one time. CDR3 coding DNA: TGCGCCAGCAGCGGCGGGACAGGGTCCGGGGGTGAAAAACTGTTTTTT. It encodes CASSGGTGSGGEKLFF. The gene calls are TRBV5-1 and TRBJ1-4; 9 nucleotides match TRBD1. The CDR3 has 16 amino acids. V trimming: 4 bases; J trimming: 7 bases; junction bases outside the gene matches: 11. CDR1 and CDR2 (germline): SGHRS, YFSETQ.

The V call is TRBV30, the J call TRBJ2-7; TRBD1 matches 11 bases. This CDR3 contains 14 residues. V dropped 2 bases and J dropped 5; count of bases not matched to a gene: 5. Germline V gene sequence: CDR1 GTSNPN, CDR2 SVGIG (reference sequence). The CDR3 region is CAWSMGQGVDEQYF. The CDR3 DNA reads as TGTGCCTGGAGTATGGGACAGGGGGTGGACGAGCAGTACTTC.

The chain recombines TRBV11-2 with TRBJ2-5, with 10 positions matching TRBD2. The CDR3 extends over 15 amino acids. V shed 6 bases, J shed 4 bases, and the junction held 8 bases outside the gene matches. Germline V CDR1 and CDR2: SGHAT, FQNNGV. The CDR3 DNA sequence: TGTGCCAGCAGGTCAAGCGGGAGGGCCGGAGAGACCCAGTACTTC. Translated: CASRSSGRAGETQYF.

The CDR3 here is CASSFRTSGRYNEQFF. DNA of the CDR3: TGTGCCAGTAGTTTTCGGACTAGCGGTAGATACAATGAGCAGTTCTTC. The rearrangement links TRBV19 to TRBJ2-1; 10 nucleotides match TRBD2. Germline trimming cut 5 bases from V and 4 bases from J; bases unmatched to any gene: 8. The germline V gene has CDR1 LNHDA and CDR2 SQIVND (reference sequence). This CDR3 is 16 amino acids long. The variable domain in full, with the rest retrieved from reference TRBV19 and TRBJ2-1, is DGGITQSPKYLFRKEGQNVTLSCEQNLNHDAMYWYRQDPGQGLRLIYYSQIVNDFQKGDIAEGYSVSREKKESFPLTVTSAQKNPTAFYLCASSFRTSGRYNEQFFGPGTRLTVL.